This is a list of T cell receptor beta chains from one sample in a study of T cell changes during pregnancy in multiple sclerosis. Profiling relied on immunoSEQ multiplex PCR, and the TCRdb table lists in-frame clones only, not all of them. Of some 70,000 clones in the sample, over 80% are singletons; the top ten hold 3% to 3.5%. The specimen was CD8+ T cells from peripheral blood mononuclear cells, collected in the third trimester of pregnancy. These TCRs come from a female donor in good health, enrolled as a control in a pregnancy study. CDR3s include the opening cysteine and the closing phenylalanine or tryptophan. The order of the fields is V gene, J gene, clone size, D gene, CDR3 protein, CDR3 DNA. The D gene is left open where the match is weak. For some rows the clone size is stated as once, few or many, or as a class when expanded; others skip it.

V gene: TRBV29-1; J gene: TRBJ1-2; clone size: NA; D gene: NA; CDR3 protein: CSVYIPGTNYGYTF; CDR3 DNA: TGCAGCGTCTATATCCCGGGAACTAACTATGGCTACACCTTC
V gene: TRBV7-9; J gene: TRBJ1-1; clone size: NA; D gene: NA; CDR3 protein: CASSFWSVPPGLGTEAFF; CDR3 DNA: TGTGCCAGCAGCTTCTGGTCGGTTCCCCCAGGTTTGGGCACTGAAGCTTTCTTT
V gene: TRBV19; J gene: TRBJ2-6; clone size: NA; D gene: TRBD1; CDR3 protein: CASSRPTGTGGSGANVLTF; CDR3 DNA: TGTGCCAGTAGTCGCCCTACCGGGACAGGGGGATCTGGGGCCAACGTCCTGACTTTC
V gene: TRBV27; J gene: TRBJ2-3; clone size: NA; D gene: TRBD1; CDR3 protein: CASSEGTAFSDTQYF; CDR3 DNA: TGTGCCAGCAGCGAAGGGACAGCTTTTTCCGATACGCAGTATTTT
V gene: TRBV5-1; J gene: TRBJ2-3; clone size: NA; D gene: TRBD2; CDR3 protein: CASSLEGTIQDTQYF; CDR3 DNA: TGCGCCAGCAGCTTGGAGGGGACTATCCAGGATACGCAGTATTTT
V gene: TRBV5-1; J gene: TRBJ2-7; clone size: NA; D gene: NA; CDR3 protein: CASSFAGEGGEQYF; CDR3 DNA: TGCGCCAGCAGCTTCGCAGGGGAGGGGGGCGAGCAGTACTTC
V gene: TRBV19; J gene: TRBJ2-1; clone size: NA; D gene: NA; CDR3 protein: CASSIRPGQPSPSYNEQFF; CDR3 DNA: TGTGCCAGTAGTATTCGCCCCGGACAGCCCAGTCCTTCTTACAATGAGCAGTTCTTC
V gene: TRBV30; J gene: TRBJ1-4; clone size: NA; D gene: NA; CDR3 protein: CAWSSEQGFGGEKLFF; CDR3 DNA: TGTGCCTGGAGTTCGGAGCAGGGGTTTGGTGGTGAAAAACTGTTTTTT
V gene: TRBV2; J gene: TRBJ1-5; clone size: NA; D gene: NA; CDR3 protein: CASRSGGGRNQPQHF; CDR3 DNA: TGTGCCAGCAGGTCGGGGGGCGGACGTAATCAGCCCCAGCATTTT
V gene: TRBV30; J gene: TRBJ1-1; clone size: few; D gene: TRBD1; CDR3 protein: CAWRATGGTAEAFF; CDR3 DNA: TGTGCCTGGAGAGCCACAGGGGGAACGGCTGAAGCTTTCTTT
V gene: TRBV7-9; J gene: TRBJ1-1; clone size: NA; D gene: NA; CDR3 protein: CASLASEAFF; CDR3 DNA: TGTGCCAGCCTAGCTTCTGAAGCTTTCTTT
V gene: TRBV9; J gene: TRBJ1-3; clone size: NA; D gene: NA; CDR3 protein: CASSLDRDTTVWGNTIYF; CDR3 DNA: TGTGCCAGCAGCCTCGACCGGGACACGACGGTATGGGGAAACACCATATATTTT
V gene: TRBV29-1; J gene: TRBJ1-1; clone size: NA; D gene: TRBD1; CDR3 protein: CSVPERDRGRSAFF; CDR3 DNA: TGCAGCGTCCCCGAGCGGGACAGGGGGCGCTCCGCTTTCTTT